This is a list of T cell receptor beta chains from one sample in a study of T cell changes during pregnancy in multiple sclerosis. Sequencing was performed with immunoSEQ multiplex PCR; in TCRdb, only in-frame clones are kept and a portion is missing. Here the sample spans tens of thousands of clones, roughly 95% being singletons. The starting material was CD8+ T cells from peripheral blood mononuclear cells, obtained after pregnancy. Receptors originate from a female donor with multiple sclerosis, enrolled in a pregnancy study. Both conserved end residues are part of each CDR3. Fields, in order: V gene, CDR3 protein.

v_gene: TRBV30; CDR3aa: CASDIAYEQYF
v_gene: TRBV15; CDR3aa: CATSSTSLDGGGNTGELFF
v_gene: TRBV28; CDR3aa: CASSIRRDSLTNYGYTF
v_gene: TRBV7-2; CDR3aa: CASSLGRPLQGSLNEKLFF
v_gene: TRBV4-1; CDR3aa: CASSQEWGGNQPQHF
v_gene: TRBV15; CDR3aa: CATSPRLAGRNEQYF
v_gene: TRBV13; CDR3aa: CASSSDRGRQETQYF
v_gene: TRBV5-1; CDR3aa: CASSLPHSIDRGSSYEQYF
v_gene: TRBV4-1; CDR3aa: CASSPTGGGEQFF
v_gene: TRBV7-2; CDR3aa: CASNGDTRYTF
v_gene: TRBV4-1; CDR3aa: CASSQDRTGRDYGYTF
v_gene: TRBV7-3; CDR3aa: CASSLWGGETQYF
v_gene: TRBV19; CDR3aa: CASSIAGNGANVLTF
v_gene: TRBV9; CDR3aa: CASSAVYGYTF
v_gene: TRBV7-2; CDR3aa: CASSISGDSNEQFF
v_gene: TRBV9; CDR3aa: CASSPRDSTYEQYF
v_gene: TRBV28; CDR3aa: CASSLGQDNEQFF
v_gene: TRBV25-1; CDR3aa: CASSDTWGLTEAFF
v_gene: TRBV5-5; CDR3aa: CASSSLGTSGDSSYNEQFF
v_gene: TRBV9; CDR3aa: CASSVARGTEAFF
v_gene: TRBV28; CDR3aa: CASSFPGGDTEAFF
v_gene: TRBV12-2; CDR3aa: CASRCRGSYGYTF
v_gene: TRBV10-3; CDR3aa: CATQAAENNEQFF
v_gene: TRBV9; CDR3aa: CASSDGQGRPYEQYF
v_gene: TRBV7-9; CDR3aa: CASTSLGGLANEKLFF
v_gene: TRBV27; CDR3aa: CASRSSPGNMNTEAFF
v_gene: TRBV11-2; CDR3aa: CASSLDLEWYTGNYGYTF
v_gene: TRBV2; CDR3aa: CASRTGAAGGPRREQFF
v_gene: TRBV7-4; CDR3aa: CASSSTFPGPRDTIYF
v_gene: TRBV2; CDR3aa: CASSVWQELFF
v_gene: TRBV28; CDR3aa: CASSLGLAFGETQYF
v_gene: TRBV2; CDR3aa: CASSVGDRGRDEQFF